This T cell receptor beta chain is from a study of blood T cell repertoires in COVID-19. Authors' methods: Amplified reference gene primers provided the basis for estimating nucleated cell counts. The method was immunoSEQ multiplex PCR; TCRdb's version includes in-frame clones alone and lacks a portion of them. D and trimming were read from the DNA, whereas the V and J calls and clone size are those reported in that table. The sample shows about 250,000 clones, under 95% of them seen only once. There are 15 residues in the CDR3. Germline loops: CDR1 SGDLS, CDR2 YYNGEE. Between the trimmed V and J ends, which lost 0 bases and 6 bases, there was a span of 10 bases.

The rearrangement uses TRBV9 and TRBJ1-6; D ambiguous. Sequenced sample: PBMCs or T cells enriched from blood (not recorded which). The TCR originated in a woman between 18 and 29 years old who had recovered from COVID-19. Written as DNA, the CDR3 is TGTGCCAGCAGCGTAGATGGAGCCTTTAATTCACCCCTCCACTTT. It codes for CASSVDGAFNSPLHF. The full variable domain, in which reference TRBV9 and TRBJ1-6 provide the parts outside the CDR3, is DSGVTQTPKHLITATGQRVTLRCSPRSGDLSVYWYQQSLDQGLQFLIQYYNGEERAKGNILERFSAQQFPDLHSELNLSSLELGDSALYFCASSVDGAFNSPLHFGNGTRLTVT.